This T cell receptor beta chain derives from a study of T cell repertoires in cytomegalovirus infection. Background on the study: Researchers turned to recently identified HLA-C-restricted CMV epitopes as well as well-studied HLA-B-restricted ones. From public TCR beta signatures came an indication of both CMV infection and matching HLA type.

This CDR3 is built from 19 residues. Germline CDR1 MNHNY, CDR2 SVGAGI (reference sequence). V trimming: 0 bases; J trimming: 7 bases; junction bases outside the gene matches: 18. Notes on this clonotype: Antigen unknown.

In TCRdb, the reads were re-called with MiXCR into one record per CDR3 protein. Among more than 300,000 distinct CDR3 sequences listed, 34% were seen once. General study points: HLA-C-restricted CMV-specific TCR beta clonotypes prevailed in the ex vivo response. Carriers of CMV plus the relevant HLA were identified by cumulative public TCR beta family frequency.

The chain couples TRBV6-6 to TRBJ2-7, with TRBD1 matching over 10 bases. Specimen: cultured PBMCs, collected from culture after CMV antigen stimulation. The clonotype was recovered from a human donor in good health (CMV status not recorded). Some clones in this sample may be carry-over from other donors' samples. The CDR3 nucleotides are TGTGCCAGCAGTTACTCAGGTTGGGGACAGGGGCCTTCGATTACAGAGCAGTACTTC. It is translated as CASSYSGWGQGPSITEQYF.